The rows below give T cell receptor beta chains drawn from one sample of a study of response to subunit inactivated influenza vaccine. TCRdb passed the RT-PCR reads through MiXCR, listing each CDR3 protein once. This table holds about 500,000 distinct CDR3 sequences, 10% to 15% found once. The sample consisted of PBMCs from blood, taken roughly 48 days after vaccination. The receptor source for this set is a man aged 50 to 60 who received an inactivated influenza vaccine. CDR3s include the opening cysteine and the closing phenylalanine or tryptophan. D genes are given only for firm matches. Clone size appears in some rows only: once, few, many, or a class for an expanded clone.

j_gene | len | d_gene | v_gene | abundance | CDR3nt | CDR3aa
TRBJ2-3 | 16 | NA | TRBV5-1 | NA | TGCGCCAGCAGCTTGTATGGGCAGGCAGCCACAGATACGCAGTATTTT | CASSLYGQAATDTQYF
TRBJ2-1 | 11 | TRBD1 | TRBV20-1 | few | TGCAGTGCTCCCGGACAGGGGAATACGTTCTTC | CSAPGQGNTFF
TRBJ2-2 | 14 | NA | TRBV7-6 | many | TGTGCCAGCAGCCCCGCAACGAACACCGGGGAGCTGTTTTTT | CASSPATNTGELFF
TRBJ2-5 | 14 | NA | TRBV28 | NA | TGTGCCAGCCGTGAGGGACCGCACCAAGAGACCCAGTACTTC | CASREGPHQETQYF
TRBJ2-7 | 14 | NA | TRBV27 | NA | TGTGCCAGCAGTTTCGTGGCTGACGGCTACGAGCAGTACTTC | CASSFVADGYEQYF
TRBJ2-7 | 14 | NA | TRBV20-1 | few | TGCAGTGCTGACTCACCGGGACATTTCTACGAGCAGTACTTC | CSADSPGHFYEQYF
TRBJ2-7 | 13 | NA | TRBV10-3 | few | TGTGCCATCAAAGACCCCGCCTCCTACGAGCAGTACTTC | CAIKDPASYEQYF
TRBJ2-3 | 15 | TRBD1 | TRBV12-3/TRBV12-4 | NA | TGTGCCAGCAGTTTACTTGGGACAGGGATGGATACGCAGTATTTT | CASSLLGTGMDTQYF
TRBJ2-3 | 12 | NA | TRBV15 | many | TGTGCCACCAGCAACAGACAGTATACGCAGTATTTT | CATSNRQYTQYF
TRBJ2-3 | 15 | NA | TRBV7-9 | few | TGTGCCAGCAGCTTAAGCGGATCCAACACAGATACGCAGTATTTT | CASSLSGSNTDTQYF
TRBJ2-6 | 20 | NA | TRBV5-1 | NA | TGCGCCAGCAGCCATCCCCCCGGGAGCCCACCTCTTTATGGGGCCAACGTCCTGACTTTC | CASSHPPGSPPLYGANVLTF
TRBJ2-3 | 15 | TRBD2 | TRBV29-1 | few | TGCAGCGTGGGGTTGACTAGCGGGAGCACAGATACGCAGTATTTT | CSVGLTSGSTDTQYF
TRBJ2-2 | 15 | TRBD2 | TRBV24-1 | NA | TGTGCCACCAGTGATAGGACTAGCCTCGCCGGGGAGCTGTTTTTT | CATSDRTSLAGELFF
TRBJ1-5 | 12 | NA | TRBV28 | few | TGTGCCAGCAGCGCCCTAAGGCAGCCCCAGCATTTT | CASSALRQPQHF